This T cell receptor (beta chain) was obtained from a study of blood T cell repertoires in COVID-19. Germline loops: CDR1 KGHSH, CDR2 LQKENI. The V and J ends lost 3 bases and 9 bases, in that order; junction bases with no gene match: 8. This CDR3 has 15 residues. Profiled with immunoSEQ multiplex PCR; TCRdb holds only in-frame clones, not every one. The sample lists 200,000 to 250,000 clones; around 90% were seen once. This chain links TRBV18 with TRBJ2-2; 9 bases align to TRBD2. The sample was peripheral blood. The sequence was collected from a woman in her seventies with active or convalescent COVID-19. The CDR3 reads CASSPPSGAFRELFF. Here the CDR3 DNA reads TGTGCCAGCTCACCGCCTAGCGGGGCCTTTAGGGAGCTGTTTTTT. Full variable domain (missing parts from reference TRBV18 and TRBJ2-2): NAGVMQNPRHLVRRRGQEARLRCSPMKGHSHVYWYRQLPEEGLKFMVYLQKENIIDESGMPKERFSAEFPKEGPSILRIQQVVRGDSAAYFCASSPPSGAFRELFFGEGSRLTVL.